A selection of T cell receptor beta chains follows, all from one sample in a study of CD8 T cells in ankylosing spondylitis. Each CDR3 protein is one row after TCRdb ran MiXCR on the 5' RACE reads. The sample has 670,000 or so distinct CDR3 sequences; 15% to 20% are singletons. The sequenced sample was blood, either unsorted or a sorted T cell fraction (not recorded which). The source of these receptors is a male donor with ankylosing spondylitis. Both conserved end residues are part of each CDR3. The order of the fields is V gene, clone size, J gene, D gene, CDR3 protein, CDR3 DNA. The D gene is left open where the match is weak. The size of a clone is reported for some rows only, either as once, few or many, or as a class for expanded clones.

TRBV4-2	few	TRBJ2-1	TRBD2	CASSQDGGLASF	TGTGCCAGCAGCCAAGATGGGGGACTAGCGTCCTTC
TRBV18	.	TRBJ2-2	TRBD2	CASSPRLAGAGELFF	TGTGCCAGCTCACCACGTCTAGCGGGAGCCGGGGAGCTGTTTTTT
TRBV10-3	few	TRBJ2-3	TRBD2	CAISSGGARTDTQYF	TGTGCCATCAGCAGCGGGGGGGCCCGCACAGATACGCAGTATTTT
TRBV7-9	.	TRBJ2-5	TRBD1	CASSSTGEGSETQYF	TGTGCCAGCAGCTCCACAGGGGAAGGGTCAGAGACCCAGTACTTC
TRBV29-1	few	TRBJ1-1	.	CSVYSILNTEAFF	TGCAGCGTTTATAGTATCCTGAACACTGAAGCTTTCTTT
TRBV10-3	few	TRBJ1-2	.	CAIHDGDGYTF	TGTGCCATCCACGACGGGGATGGCTACACCTTC
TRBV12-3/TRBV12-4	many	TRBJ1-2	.	CASSFMQDGYTF	TGTGCCAGCAGTTTCATGCAGGATGGCTACACCTTC
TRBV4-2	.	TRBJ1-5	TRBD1	CASSQGFGYGPGQGAGSQPQHF	TGTGCCAGCAGCCAAGGGTTTGGTTATGGGCCGGGACAGGGGGCGGGTAGTCAGCCCCAGCATTTT
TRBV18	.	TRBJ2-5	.	CASSPTVEGETQYF	TGTGCCAGCTCACCAACCGTGGAGGGGGAGACCCAGTACTTC
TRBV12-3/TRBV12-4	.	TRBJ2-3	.	CASSRQAITTDTQYF	TGTGCCAGCAGTCGACAGGCAATTACCACAGATACGCAGTATTTT